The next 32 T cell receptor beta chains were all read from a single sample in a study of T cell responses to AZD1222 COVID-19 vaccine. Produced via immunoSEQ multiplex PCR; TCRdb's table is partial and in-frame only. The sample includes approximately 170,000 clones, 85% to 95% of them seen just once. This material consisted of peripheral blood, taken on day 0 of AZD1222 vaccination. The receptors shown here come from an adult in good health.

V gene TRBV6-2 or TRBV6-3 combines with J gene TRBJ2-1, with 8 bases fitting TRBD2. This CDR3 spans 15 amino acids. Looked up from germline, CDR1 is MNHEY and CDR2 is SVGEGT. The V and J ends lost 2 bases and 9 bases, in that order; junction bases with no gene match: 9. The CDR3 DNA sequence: TGTGCCAGCAGTTACAACAGCGGGAGCGGTAGTGAGCAGTTCTTC. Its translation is CASSYNSGSGSEQFF.

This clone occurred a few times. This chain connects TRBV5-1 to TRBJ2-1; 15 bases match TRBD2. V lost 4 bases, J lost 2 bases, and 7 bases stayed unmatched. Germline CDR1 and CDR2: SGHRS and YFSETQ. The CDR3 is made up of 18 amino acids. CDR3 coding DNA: TGCGCCAGCAGCCCGGGACTAGCGGGAGGCCGAACCTACAATGAGCAGTTCTTC. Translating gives CASSPGLAGGRTYNEQFF.

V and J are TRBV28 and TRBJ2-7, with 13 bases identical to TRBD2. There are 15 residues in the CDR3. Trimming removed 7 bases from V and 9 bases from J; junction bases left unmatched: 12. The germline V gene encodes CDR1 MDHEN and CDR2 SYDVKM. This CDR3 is CASTNPGTSGMVQYF. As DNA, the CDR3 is TGTGCCAGCACCAACCCCGGGACTAGCGGGATGGTGCAGTACTTC.

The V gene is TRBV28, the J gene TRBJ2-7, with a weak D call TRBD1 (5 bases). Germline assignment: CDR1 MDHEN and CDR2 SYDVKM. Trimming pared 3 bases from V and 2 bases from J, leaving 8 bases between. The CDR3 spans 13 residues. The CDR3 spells CASSLAGPYEQYF. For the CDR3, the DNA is TGTGCCAGCAGTTTGGCAGGGCCCTACGAGCAGTACTTC.

CDR3 nucleotide sequence: TGTGCCAGCAGCTTATCGGGACAGCCTCAAGAGACCCAGTACTTC. This gives the protein CASSLSGQPQETQYF. This chain uses TRBV7-9 with TRBJ2-5; 7 bases line up with TRBD1. The CDR3 length is 15 residues. V gave up 2 bases and J gave up 2 bases; unmatched junction bases: 5. Per the germline V gene, CDR1 is SEHNR and CDR2 is FQNEAQ (reference sequence).

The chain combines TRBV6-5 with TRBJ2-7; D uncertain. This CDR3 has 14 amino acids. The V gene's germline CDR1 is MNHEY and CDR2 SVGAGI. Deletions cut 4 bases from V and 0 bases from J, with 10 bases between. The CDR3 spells CASSSHLSSYEQYF. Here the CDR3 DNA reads TGTGCCAGCAGTTCACACCTTAGCTCCTACGAGCAGTACTTC.

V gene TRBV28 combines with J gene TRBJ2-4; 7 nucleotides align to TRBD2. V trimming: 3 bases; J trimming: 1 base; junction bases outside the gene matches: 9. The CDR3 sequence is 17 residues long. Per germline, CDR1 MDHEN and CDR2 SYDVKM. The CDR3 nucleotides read TGTGCCAGCAGTTTTAGTGCCAGCGGGAAGGCCAAAAACATTCAGTACTTC. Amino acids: CASSFSASGKAKNIQYF.

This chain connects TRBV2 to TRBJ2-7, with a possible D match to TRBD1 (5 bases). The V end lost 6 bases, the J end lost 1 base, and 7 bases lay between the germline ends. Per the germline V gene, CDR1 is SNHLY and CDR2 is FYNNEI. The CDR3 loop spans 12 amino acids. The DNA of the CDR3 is TGTGCCAGCAGGGACACTTCCTACGAGCAGTACTTC. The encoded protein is CASRDTSYEQYF.

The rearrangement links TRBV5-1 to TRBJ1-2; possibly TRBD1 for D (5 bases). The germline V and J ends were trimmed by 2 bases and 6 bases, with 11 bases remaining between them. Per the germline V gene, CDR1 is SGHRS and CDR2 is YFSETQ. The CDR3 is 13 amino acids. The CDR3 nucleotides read TGCGCCAGCAGCTTCGGGGCTGGAGATGGCTACACCTTC. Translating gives CASSFGAGDGYTF.

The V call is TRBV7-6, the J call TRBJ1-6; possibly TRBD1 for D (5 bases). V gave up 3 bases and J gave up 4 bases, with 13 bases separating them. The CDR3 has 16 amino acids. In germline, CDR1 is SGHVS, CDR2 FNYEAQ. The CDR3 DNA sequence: TGTGCCAGCAGCTTTATGGGGGTCGGGTATAATTCACCCCTCCACTTT. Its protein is CASSFMGVGYNSPLHF.

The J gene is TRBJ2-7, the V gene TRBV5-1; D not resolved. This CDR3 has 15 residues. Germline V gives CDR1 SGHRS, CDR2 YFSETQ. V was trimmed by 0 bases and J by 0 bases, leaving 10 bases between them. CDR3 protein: CASSLGGFSSYEQYF. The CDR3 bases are TGCGCCAGCAGCTTGGGGGGTTTTAGCTCCTACGAGCAGTACTTC. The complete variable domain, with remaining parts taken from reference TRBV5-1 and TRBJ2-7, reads KAGVTQTPRYLIKTRGQQVTLSCSPISGHRSVSWYQQTPGQGLQFLFEYFSETQRNKGNFPGRFSGRQFSNSRSEMNVSTLELGDSALYLCASSLGGFSSYEQYFGPGTRLTVT.

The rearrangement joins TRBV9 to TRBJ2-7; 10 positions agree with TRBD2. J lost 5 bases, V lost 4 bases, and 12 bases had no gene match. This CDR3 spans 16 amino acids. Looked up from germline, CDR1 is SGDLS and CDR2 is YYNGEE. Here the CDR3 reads CASSPQMGLAGDEQYF. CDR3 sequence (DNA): TGTGCCAGCAGCCCCCAGATGGGGCTAGCGGGAGACGAGCAGTACTTC.

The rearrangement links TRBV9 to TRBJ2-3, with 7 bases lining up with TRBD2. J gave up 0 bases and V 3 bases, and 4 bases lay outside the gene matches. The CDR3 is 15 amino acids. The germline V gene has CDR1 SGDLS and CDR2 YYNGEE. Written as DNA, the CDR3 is TGTGCCAGCAGCGCCAAGACTAGCAGCACAGATACGCAGTATTTT. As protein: CASSAKTSSTDTQYF.

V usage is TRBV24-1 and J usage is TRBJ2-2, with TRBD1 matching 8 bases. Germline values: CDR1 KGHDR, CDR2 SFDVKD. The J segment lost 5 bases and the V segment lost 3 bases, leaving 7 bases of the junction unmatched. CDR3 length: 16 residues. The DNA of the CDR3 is TGTGCCACCAGTGATCCCGGGACAGGTTTAACCGGGGAGCTGTTTTTT. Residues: CATSDPGTGLTGELFF.

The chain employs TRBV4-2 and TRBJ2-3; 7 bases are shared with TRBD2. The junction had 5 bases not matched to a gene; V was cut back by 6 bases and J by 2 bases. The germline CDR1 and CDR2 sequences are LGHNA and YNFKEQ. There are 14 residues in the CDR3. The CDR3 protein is CASRASGYTDTQYF. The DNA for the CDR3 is TGTGCCAGCAGGGCTAGCGGATACACAGATACGCAGTATTTT.

Here the CDR3 reads CASSPRQDQPLHF. The CDR3 nucleotides are TGTGCCAGCAGTCCGAGACAGGACCAGCCCCTCCACTTT. The rearrangement uses TRBV12-3 or TRBV12-4 and TRBJ1-6; a possible D gene is TRBD1 (6 bases). The CDR3 is 13 amino acids. With 5 bases removed from V and 13 bases from J, the gap between germline ends came to 15 bases.

The CDR3 is CASAPWRGQYF. The CDR3 region has the DNA TGTGCCAGCGCCCCCTGGCGAGGGCAGTACTTC. This sequence joins TRBV6-5 and TRBJ2-7; D remains ambiguous. V was trimmed by 8 bases and J by 9 bases, leaving 14 bases between them. The germline gives CDR1 MNHEY, CDR2 SVGAGI. This CDR3 is 11 amino acids long.

Written as DNA, the CDR3 is TGTGCCACCGCATTAGGGGAAGACACTGAAGCTTTCTTT. This gives the protein CATALGEDTEAFF. The chain recombines TRBV2 with TRBJ1-1; the D gene is possibly TRBD1 (5 bases). With 10 bases removed from V and 3 bases from J, the gap between germline ends came to 15 bases. The germline V gene has CDR1 SNHLY and CDR2 FYNNEI. This CDR3 spans 13 amino acids.

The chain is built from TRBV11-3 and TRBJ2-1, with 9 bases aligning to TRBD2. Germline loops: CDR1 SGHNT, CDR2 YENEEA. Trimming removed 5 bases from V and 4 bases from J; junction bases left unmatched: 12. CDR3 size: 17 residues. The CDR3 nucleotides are TGTGCCAGCAGCCTAAGGGGTAGCGGGAGCGGTTACAATGAGCAGTTCTTC. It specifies CASSLRGSGSGYNEQFF.

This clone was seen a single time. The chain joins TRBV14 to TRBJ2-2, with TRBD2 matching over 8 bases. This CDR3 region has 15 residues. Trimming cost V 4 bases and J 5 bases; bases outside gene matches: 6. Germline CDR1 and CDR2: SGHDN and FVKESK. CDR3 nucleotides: TGTGCCAGCAGCCTAGGACTAGCTGGGACCGGGGAGCTGTTTTTT. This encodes CASSLGLAGTGELFF.

CDR3 coding DNA: TGTGCCAGCAGTTATCGGGACCCCGGCACTGAAGCTTTCTTT. Its protein product is CASSYRDPGTEAFF. The V gene is TRBV6-5, the J gene TRBJ1-1; TRBD1 is a possible D gene (5 bases). V was cut by 3 bases and J by 4 bases, with 12 bases left in between. This CDR3 comprises 14 residues. CDR1 and CDR2 (germline): MNHEY, SVGAGI.

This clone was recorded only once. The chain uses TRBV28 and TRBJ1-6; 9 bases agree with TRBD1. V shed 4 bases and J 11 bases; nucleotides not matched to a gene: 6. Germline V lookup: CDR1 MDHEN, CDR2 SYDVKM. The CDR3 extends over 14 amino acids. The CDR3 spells CASSSTGGNAPLHF. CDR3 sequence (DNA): TGTGCCAGCAGTTCGACAGGGGGAAACGCACCCCTCCACTTT.

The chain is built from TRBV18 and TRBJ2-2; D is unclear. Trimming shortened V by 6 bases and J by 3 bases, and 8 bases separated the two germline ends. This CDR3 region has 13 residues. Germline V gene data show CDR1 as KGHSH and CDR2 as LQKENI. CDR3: CASSLLYTGELFF. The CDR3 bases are TGTGCCAGCTCCCTCCTTTACACCGGGGAGCTGTTTTTT.

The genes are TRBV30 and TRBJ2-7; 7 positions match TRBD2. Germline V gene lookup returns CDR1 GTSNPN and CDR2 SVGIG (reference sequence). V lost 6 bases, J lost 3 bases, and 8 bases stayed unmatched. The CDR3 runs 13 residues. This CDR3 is CACLMASGYEQYF. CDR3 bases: TGTGCCTGCCTTATGGCTAGCGGCTACGAGCAGTACTTC.

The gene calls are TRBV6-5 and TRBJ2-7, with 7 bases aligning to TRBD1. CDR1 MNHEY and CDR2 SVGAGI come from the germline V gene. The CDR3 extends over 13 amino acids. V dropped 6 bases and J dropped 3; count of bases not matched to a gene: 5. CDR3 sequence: CASRPTGVYEQYF. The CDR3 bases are TGTGCCAGCAGGCCAACAGGGGTCTACGAGCAGTACTTC.

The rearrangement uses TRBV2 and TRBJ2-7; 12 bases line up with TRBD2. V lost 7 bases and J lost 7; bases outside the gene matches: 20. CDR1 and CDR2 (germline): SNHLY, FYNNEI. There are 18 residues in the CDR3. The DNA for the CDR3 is TGTGCCAGCACCCAACAGGTTCCTAGACTAGCGGGAGATAAAGAGCAGTACTTC. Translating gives CASTQQVPRLAGDKEQYF.

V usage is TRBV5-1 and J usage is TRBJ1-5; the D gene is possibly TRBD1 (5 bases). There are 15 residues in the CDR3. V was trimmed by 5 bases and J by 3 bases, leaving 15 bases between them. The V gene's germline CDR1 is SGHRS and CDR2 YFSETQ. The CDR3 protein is CASREGPRDNQPQHF. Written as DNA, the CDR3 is TGCGCCAGCAGGGAGGGGCCCCGAGACAATCAGCCCCAGCATTTT.

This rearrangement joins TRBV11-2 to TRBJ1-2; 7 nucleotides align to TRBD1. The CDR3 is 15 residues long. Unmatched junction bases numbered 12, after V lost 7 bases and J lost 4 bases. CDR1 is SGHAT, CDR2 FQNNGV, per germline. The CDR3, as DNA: TGTGCCAGCACCCCGGAGGGAGCAGGGGGCTATGGCTACACCTTC. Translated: CASTPEGAGGYGYTF.

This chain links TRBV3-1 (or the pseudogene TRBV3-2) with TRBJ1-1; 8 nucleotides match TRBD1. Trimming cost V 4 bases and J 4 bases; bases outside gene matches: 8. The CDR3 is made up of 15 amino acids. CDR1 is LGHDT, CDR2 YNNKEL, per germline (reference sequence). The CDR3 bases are TGTGCCAGCAGCCGACACAGGGGGGGCGGCACTGAAGCTTTCTTT. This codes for CASSRHRGGGTEAFF.

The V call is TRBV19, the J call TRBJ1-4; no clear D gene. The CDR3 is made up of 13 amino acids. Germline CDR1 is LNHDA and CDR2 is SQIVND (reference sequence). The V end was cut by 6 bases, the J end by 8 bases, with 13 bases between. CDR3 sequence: CASRFLVGEKLFF. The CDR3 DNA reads TGTGCCAGTAGATTCCTCGTGGGGGAAAAACTGTTTTTT.

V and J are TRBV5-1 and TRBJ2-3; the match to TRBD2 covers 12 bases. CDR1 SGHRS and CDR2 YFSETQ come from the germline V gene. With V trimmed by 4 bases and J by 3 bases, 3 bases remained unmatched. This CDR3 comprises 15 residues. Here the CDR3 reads CASSLAGGPTDTQYF. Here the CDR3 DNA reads TGCGCCAGCAGCCTAGCGGGAGGGCCGACAGATACGCAGTATTTT.

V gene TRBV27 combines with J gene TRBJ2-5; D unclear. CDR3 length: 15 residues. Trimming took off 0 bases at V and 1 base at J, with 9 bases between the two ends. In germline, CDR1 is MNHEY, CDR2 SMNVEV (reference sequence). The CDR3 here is CASSLSLAAQETQYF. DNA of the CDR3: TGTGCCAGCAGTTTATCGCTTGCAGCCCAAGAGACCCAGTACTTC.